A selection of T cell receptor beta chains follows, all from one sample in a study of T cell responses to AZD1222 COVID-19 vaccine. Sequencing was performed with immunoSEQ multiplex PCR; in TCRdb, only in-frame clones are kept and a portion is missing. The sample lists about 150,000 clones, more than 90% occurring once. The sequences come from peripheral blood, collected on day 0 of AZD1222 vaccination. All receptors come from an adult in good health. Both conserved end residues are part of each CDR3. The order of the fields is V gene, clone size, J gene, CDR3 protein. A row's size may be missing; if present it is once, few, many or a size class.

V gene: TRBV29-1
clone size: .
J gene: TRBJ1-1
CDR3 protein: CSYGGLETFF

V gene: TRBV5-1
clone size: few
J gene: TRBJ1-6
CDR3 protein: CASRGSWLESPLHF

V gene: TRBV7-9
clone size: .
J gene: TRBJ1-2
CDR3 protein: CASSVGQNYGYTF

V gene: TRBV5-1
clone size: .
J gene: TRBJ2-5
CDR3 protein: CASSFGTGETQYF

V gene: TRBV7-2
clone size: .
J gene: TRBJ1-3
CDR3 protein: CASSPRGGHLETAGNTIYF

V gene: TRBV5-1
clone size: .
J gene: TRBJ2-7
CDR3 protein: CASTGYGGDYEQYF

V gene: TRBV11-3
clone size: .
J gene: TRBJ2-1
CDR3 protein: CASRPGWLAETSYNEQFF

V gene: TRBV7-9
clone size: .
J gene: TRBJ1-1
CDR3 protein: CASSPSHGPEAFF

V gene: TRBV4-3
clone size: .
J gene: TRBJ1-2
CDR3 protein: CASSQGSDYGYTF

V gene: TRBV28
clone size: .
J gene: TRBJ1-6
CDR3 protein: CASSLWSGTGIAPLHF

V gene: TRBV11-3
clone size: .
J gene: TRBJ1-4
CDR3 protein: CASSELTGFNEKLFF

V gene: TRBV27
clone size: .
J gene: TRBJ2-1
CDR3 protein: CASSYWTGGYNEQFF

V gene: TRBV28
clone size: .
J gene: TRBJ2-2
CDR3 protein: CASTKGQSNTGELFF

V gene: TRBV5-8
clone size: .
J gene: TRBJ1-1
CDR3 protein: CASSPWPGTGRNTEAFF

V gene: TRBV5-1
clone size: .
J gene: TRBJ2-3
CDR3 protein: CASSSTVTSTDTQYF

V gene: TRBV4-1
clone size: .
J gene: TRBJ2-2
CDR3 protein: CASSRTPVRNTGELFF

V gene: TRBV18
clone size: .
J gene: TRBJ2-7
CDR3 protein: CASSPAGYGYYEQYF

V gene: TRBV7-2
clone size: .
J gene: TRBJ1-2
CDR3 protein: CASSLTGGGYGYTF

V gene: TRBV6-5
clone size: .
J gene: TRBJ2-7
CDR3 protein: CASRRNRQSAYEQYF

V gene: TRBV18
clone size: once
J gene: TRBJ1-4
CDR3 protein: CASSSTPWDRASANEKLFF

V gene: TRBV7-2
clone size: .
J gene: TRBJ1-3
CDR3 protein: CASSSPAAANSGNTIYF

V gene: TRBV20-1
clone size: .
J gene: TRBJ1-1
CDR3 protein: CSATRGTEAFF

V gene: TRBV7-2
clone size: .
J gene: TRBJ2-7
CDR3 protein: CASSRQGTATYEQYF

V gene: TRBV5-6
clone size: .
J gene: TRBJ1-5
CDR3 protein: CASSSQGQGKHF

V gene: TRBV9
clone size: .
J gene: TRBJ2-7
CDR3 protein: CASSVGGLSYEQYF

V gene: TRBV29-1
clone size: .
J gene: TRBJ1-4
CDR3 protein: CSVSHSQGEKLFF

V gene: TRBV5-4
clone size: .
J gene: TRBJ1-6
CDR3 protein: CASSLAGVTDSPLHF

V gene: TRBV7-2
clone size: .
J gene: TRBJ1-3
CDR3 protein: CASSRRQGSGNTIYF

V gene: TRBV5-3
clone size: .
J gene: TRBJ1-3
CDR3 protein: CARSLAGGNTIYF

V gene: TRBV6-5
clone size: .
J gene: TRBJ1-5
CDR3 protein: CASSFPGESQPQHF